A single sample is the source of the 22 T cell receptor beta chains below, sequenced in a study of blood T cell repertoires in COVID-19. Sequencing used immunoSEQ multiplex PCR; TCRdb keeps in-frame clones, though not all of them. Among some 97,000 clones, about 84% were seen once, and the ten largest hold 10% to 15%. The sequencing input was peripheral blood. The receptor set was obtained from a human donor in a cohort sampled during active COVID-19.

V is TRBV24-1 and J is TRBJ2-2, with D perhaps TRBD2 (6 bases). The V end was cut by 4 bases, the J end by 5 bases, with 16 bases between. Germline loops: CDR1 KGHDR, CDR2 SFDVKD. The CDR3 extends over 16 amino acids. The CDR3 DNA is TGTGCCACCAGTGACCCGACGCACGCGGGGACCGGGGAGCTGTTTTTT. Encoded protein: CATSDPTHAGTGELFF.

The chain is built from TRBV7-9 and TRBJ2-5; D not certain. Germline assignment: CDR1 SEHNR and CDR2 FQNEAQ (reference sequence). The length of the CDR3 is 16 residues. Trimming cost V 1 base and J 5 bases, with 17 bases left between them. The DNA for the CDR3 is TGTGCCAGCAGCTTAGTCGTGGGCAACAACCCGGAGACCCAGTACTTC. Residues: CASSLVVGNNPETQYF.

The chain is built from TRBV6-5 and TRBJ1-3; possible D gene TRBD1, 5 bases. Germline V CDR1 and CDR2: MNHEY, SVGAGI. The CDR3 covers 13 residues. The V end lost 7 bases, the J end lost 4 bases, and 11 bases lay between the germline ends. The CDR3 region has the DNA TGTGCCAGCAAATACGACAGAGGAAACACCATATATTTT. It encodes CASKYDRGNTIYF.

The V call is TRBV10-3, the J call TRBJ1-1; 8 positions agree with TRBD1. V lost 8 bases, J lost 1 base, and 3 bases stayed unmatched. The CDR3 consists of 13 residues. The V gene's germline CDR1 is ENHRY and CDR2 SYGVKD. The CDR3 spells CAIQGQGNTEAFF. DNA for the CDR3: TGTGCCATCCAAGGACAGGGGAACACTGAAGCTTTCTTT.

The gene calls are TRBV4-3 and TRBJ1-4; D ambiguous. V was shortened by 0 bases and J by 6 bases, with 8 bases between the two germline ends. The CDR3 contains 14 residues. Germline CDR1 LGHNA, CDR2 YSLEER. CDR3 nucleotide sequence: TGCGCCAGCAGCCAAGATTGGACTGATGAAAAACTGTTTTTT. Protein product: CASSQDWTDEKLFF.

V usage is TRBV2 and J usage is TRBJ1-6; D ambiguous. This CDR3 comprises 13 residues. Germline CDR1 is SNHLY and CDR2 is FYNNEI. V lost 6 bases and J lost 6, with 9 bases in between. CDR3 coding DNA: TGTGCCAGCAGGGTCCCGGGTAATTCACCCCTCCACTTT. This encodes CASRVPGNSPLHF.

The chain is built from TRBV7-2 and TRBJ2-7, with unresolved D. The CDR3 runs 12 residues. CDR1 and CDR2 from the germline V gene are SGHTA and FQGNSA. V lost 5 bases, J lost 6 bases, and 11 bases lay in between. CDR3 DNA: TGTGCCAGCAGCCCTACTCCAGGCGAGCAGTACTTC. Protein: CASSPTPGEQYF. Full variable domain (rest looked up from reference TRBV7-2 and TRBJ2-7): GAGVSQSPSNKVTEKGKDVELRCDPISGHTALYWYRQSLGQGLEFLIYFQGNSAPDKSGLPSDRFSAERTGGSVSTLTIQRTQQEDSAVYLCASSPTPGEQYFGPGTRLTVT.

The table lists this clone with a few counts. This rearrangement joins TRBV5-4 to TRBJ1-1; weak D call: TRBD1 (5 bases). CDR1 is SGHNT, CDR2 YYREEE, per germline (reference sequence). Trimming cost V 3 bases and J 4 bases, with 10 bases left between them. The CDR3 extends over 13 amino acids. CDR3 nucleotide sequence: TGTGCCAGCAGCTGGGCGGGGGGCACTGAAGCTTTCTTT. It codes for CASSWAGGTEAFF.

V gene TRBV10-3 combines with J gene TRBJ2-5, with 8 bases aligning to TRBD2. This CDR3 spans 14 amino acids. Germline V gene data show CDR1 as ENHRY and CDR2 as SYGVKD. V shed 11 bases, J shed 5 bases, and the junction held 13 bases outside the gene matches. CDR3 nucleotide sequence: TGTGCCGTAAGCATGGGGCGGGGGGTCGAGACCCAGTACTTC. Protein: CAVSMGRGVETQYF.

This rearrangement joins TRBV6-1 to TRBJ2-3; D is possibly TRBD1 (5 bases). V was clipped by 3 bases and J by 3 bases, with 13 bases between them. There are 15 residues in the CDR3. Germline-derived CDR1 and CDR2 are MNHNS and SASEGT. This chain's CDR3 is CASSDVQVGTDTQYF. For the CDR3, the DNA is TGTGCCAGCAGTGATGTACAGGTTGGGACAGATACGCAGTATTTT.

CDR3 in amino acids: CASSGEQGIQETQYF. The CDR3 DNA follows: TGTGCCAGCAGCGGGGAGCAGGGGATTCAAGAGACCCAGTACTTC. The chain couples TRBV5-6 to TRBJ2-5; perhaps TRBD1 as D (6 bases). CDR3 size: 15 residues. Germline CDR1 and CDR2: SGHDT and YYEEEE. Trimming took off 4 bases at V and 2 bases at J, with 15 bases between the two ends.

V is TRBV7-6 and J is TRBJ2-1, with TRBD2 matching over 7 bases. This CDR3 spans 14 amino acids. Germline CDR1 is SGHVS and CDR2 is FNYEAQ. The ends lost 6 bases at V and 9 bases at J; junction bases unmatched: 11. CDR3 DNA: TGTGCCAGCAGTTATGGACTAGATCGCAGTGAGCAGTTCTTC. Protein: CASSYGLDRSEQFF.

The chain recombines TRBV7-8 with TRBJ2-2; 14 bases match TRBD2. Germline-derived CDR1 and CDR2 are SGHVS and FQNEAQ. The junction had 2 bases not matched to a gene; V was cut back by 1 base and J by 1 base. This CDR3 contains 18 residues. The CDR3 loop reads CASSLGTSGGRNTGELFF. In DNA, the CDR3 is TGTGCCAGCAGCTTAGGGACTAGCGGGGGGCGGAACACCGGGGAGCTGTTTTTT.

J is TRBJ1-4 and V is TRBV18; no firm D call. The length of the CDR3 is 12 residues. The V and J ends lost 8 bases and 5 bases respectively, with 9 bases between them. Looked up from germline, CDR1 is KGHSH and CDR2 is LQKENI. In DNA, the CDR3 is TGTGCCAGCACCAGGCAGAATGAAAAACTGTTTTTT. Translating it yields CASTRQNEKLFF.

The CDR3 nucleotides read TGTGCCAGCAGCTTAGACACAGGGGGCTTCGGAAACACCATATATTTT. Amino acids: CASSLDTGGFGNTIYF. The chain combines TRBV7-9 with TRBJ1-3, with 9 bases identical to TRBD1. The CDR3 is made up of 16 amino acids. Germline trimming cut 1 base from V and 4 bases from J; bases unmatched to any gene: 5. Germline lookup yields CDR1 SEHNR and CDR2 FQNEAQ (reference sequence).

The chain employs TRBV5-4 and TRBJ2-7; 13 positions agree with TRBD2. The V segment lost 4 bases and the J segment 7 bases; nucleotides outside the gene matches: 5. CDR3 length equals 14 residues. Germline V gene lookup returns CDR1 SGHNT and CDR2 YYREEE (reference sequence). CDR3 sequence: CASSTGLAGSEQYF. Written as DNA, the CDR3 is TGTGCCAGCAGCACGGGACTAGCGGGGTCTGAGCAGTACTTC.

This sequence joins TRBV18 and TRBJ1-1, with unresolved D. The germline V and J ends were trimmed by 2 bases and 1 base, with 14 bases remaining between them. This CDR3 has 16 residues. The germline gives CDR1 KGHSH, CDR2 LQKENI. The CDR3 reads CASSPSEATGNTEAFF. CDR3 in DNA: TGTGCCAGCTCACCATCGGAGGCCACCGGGAACACTGAAGCTTTCTTT. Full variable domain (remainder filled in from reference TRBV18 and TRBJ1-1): NAGVMQNPRHLVRRRGQEARLRCSPMKGHSHVYWYRQLPEEGLKFMVYLQKENIIDESGMPKERFSAEFPKEGPSILRIQQVVRGDSAAYFCASSPSEATGNTEAFFGQGTRLTVV.

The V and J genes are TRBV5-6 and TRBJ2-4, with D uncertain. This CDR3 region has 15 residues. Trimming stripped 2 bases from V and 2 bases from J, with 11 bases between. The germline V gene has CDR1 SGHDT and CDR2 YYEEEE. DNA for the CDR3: TGTGCCAGCAGCTTCTTCGGTGAAACCAAAAACATTCAGTACTTC. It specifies CASSFFGETKNIQYF.

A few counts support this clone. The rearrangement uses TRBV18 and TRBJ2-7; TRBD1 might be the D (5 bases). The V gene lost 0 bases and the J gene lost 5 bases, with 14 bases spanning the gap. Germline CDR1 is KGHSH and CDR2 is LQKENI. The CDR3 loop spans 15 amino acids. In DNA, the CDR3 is TGTGCCAGCTCACCACCGGTGGGCAGGGCCCACGAGCAGTACTTC. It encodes CASSPPVGRAHEQYF.

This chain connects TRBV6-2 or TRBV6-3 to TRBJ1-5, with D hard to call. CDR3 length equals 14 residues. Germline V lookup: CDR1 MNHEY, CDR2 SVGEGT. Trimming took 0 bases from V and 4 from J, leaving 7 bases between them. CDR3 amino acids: CASSYSEGNQPQHF. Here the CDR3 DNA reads TGTGCCAGCAGTTACTCAGAGGGAAATCAGCCCCAGCATTTT.

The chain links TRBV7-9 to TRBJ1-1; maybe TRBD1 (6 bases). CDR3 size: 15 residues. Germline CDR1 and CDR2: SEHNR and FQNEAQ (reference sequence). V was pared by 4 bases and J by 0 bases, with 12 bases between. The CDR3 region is CASSSYRELNTEAFF. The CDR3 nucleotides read TGTGCCAGCAGCTCCTACAGGGAGTTGAACACTGAAGCTTTCTTT.

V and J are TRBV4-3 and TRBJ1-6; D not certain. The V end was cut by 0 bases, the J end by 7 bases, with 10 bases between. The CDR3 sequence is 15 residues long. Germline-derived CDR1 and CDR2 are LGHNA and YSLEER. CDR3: CASSQDPQTNSPLHF. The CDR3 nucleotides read TGCGCCAGCAGCCAAGACCCTCAGACAAATTCACCCCTCCACTTT.